These 10 T cell receptor beta chains were all obtained from the same sample, sequenced in a study of shared clonotypes between healthy human individuals. Sequenced by immunoSEQ multiplex PCR; TCRdb stores in-frame clones only, minus some. The table includes over 950,000 clones, 70% to 85% detected once. Sequencing used memory CD4+ T cells from PBMCs. Subset indicated: CD45RA-negative fraction. The receptors were gathered from a man between 18 and 35 years old in good health. Some clones in this sample may be carry-over from other donors' samples.

A remark on this clone: In the same sample, other DNA sequences code for this CDR3. The chain employs TRBV7-2 and TRBJ1-1, with D possibly being TRBD1 (5 bases). V was pared by 3 bases and J by 1 base, with 6 bases between. Germline V gene sequence: CDR1 SGHTA, CDR2 FQGNSA. This CDR3 has 13 amino acids. The CDR3 sequence is CASSLGQNTEAFF. CDR3 nucleotide sequence: TGTGCCAGCAGCTTGGGGCAGAACACTGAAGCTTTCTTT.

The CDR3 loop reads CAWNGGLSRETQYF. In DNA, the CDR3 is TGTGCCTGGAATGGGGGCCTGAGTAGAGAGACCCAGTACTTC. The chain combines TRBV30 with TRBJ2-5, with a tentative D call TRBD1 (6 bases). The germline V gene has CDR1 GTSNPN and CDR2 SVGIG (reference sequence). The CDR3 loop spans 14 amino acids. V dropped 4 bases and J dropped 4 bases, with 16 bases sitting between them.

The V call is TRBV27, the J call TRBJ2-1; 7 bases fit TRBD1. Germline values: CDR1 MNHEY, CDR2 SMNVEV (reference sequence). The trim removed 4 bases at V and 4 bases at J, leaving 1 base unmatched. This CDR3 is 13 amino acids long. The CDR3 loop reads CASSWDRYNEQFF. In DNA form, the CDR3 reads TGTGCCAGCAGTTGGGACAGATACAATGAGCAGTTCTTC.

This chain connects TRBV18 to TRBJ2-7; a possible D gene is TRBD1 (5 bases). The CDR3 consists of 13 residues. Trimming pared 4 bases from V and 6 bases from J, leaving 13 bases between. Per the germline V gene, CDR1 is KGHSH and CDR2 is LQKENI. CDR3: CASSLIQGGEQYF. In DNA, the CDR3 is TGTGCCAGCTCACTTATCCAGGGTGGCGAGCAGTACTTC.

The chain employs TRBV15 and TRBJ2-4; 7 bases align to TRBD2. The CDR3 totals 15 residues. The germline gives CDR1 LNHNV, CDR2 YYDKDF (reference sequence). V lost 0 bases, J lost 9 bases, and 8 bases stayed unmatched. The chain's CDR3 is CATSRDLGGAGIQYF. The DNA of the CDR3 is TGTGCCACCAGCAGAGATTTGGGAGGGGCAGGCATTCAGTACTTC.

The J gene is TRBJ2-7, the V gene TRBV28, with D possibly being TRBD1 (6 bases). The CDR3 sequence is 15 residues long. CDR1 is MDHEN and CDR2 is SYDVKM in the germline V gene. Trimming left V 4 bases short and J 4 bases short, with 17 bases between. The CDR3 spells CASSSKTRGSYEQYF. CDR3 DNA: TGTGCCAGCAGTTCGAAAACCAGGGGATCGTACGAGCAGTACTTC.

This sequence joins TRBV7-6 and TRBJ2-2; 13 nucleotides align to TRBD2. The CDR3 totals 15 residues. V dropped 5 bases and J dropped 6; count of bases not matched to a gene: 3. The V gene's germline CDR1 is SGHVS and CDR2 FNYEAQ. CDR3 sequence reads: CASSRTSGSSGELFF. Written as DNA, the CDR3 is TGTGCCAGCAGCAGGACTAGCGGGAGTTCCGGGGAGCTGTTTTTT. Full variable domain (rest looked up from reference TRBV7-6 and TRBJ2-2): GAGVSQSPRYKVTKRGQDVALRCDPISGHVSLYWYRQALGQGPEFLTYFNYEAQQDKSGLPNDRFSAERPEGSISTLTIQRTEQRDSAMYRCASSRTSGSSGELFFGEGSRLTVL.

This chain joins TRBV29-1 and TRBJ2-5; the D call may be TRBD1 or TRBD2 (5 bases each). CDR3 length: 13 amino acids. Germline V gene lookup returns CDR1 SQVTM and CDR2 ANQGSEA. Trimming removed 2 bases at V and 1 base at J, with 8 bases between. The CDR3 bases are TGCAGCGTTGAATCGGGACCCCAAGAGACCCAGTACTTC. Encoded protein: CSVESGPQETQYF. Filled out from reference TRBV29-1 and TRBJ2-5, the complete variable domain reads SAVISQKPSRDICQRGTSLTIQCQVDSQVTMMFWYRQQPGQSLTLIATANQGSEATYESGFVIDKFPISRPNLTFSTLTVSNMSPEDSSIYLCSVESGPQETQYFGPGTRLLVL.

The J gene is TRBJ2-2, the V gene TRBV2; a possible D gene is TRBD2 (6 bases). The CDR3 runs 15 residues. V dropped 5 bases and J dropped 4 bases, with 14 bases sitting between them. CDR1 is SNHLY and CDR2 is FYNNEI in the germline V gene. In nucleotides, the CDR3 is TGTGCCAGCAGTTCCCGCGGGACGGGCACCGGGGAGCTGTTTTTT. This encodes CASSSRGTGTGELFF.

A single count supports this clone. V usage is TRBV5-1 and J usage is TRBJ1-1, with 8 bases that match TRBD1. The V segment lost 3 bases and the J segment 12 bases; nucleotides outside the gene matches: 4. This CDR3 has 11 amino acids. CDR1 SGHRS and CDR2 YFSETQ come from the germline V gene. DNA of the CDR3: TGCGCCAGCAGCTCAGGACAGGGAACTTTCTTT. Translation gives CASSSGQGTFF.